The 27 T cell receptor beta chains below all came from one sample that was sequenced in a study of cytomegalovirus exposure and HLA in healthy donors (dated by TCRdb to 2016 to 2017). Library preparation was by the immunoSEQ multiplex PCR assay. For the multiplex PCR, a mixture combining 60 forward primers for TCR Vbeta segments and 13 reverse primers for TCR Jbeta segments was used. TCRdb's version of the immuneACCESS table is confined to in-frame rearrangements and falls short of the full clone set. An unresolved V gene accounts for under half of the shortfall where checked; the remainder is of unknown origin. Counted in this sample were fewer than 200,000 clones; about four fifths of them appeared once. The top ten hold about 0.77% of the sample. Sequencing was carried out using PBMCs. These receptors were collected from a woman aged 18-29 years in good health and CMV-seronegative.

The CDR3 DNA is TGTGCCAGCAGCCAAGGCGACAGGGGTGGAGAGACCCAGTACTTC. It yields the protein CASSQGDRGGETQYF. The chain is built from TRBV4-2 and TRBJ2-5; 8 bases fit TRBD1. V lost 1 base to trimming and J lost 4 bases; unmatched junction nucleotides: 5. The CDR3 consists of 15 residues. The germline V gene encodes CDR1 LGHNA and CDR2 YNFKEQ.

The chain joins TRBV4-2 to TRBJ2-7; 7 bases are shared with TRBD1. The junction had 6 bases not matched to a gene; V was cut back by 4 bases and J by 3 bases. The CDR3 covers 14 residues. The germline CDR1 and CDR2 sequences are LGHNA and YNFKEQ. The CDR3 DNA follows: TGTGCCAGCAGCCGGGAACAGGGGAGCTACGAGCAGTACTTC. Translated, it gives CASSREQGSYEQYF.

J is TRBJ1-2 and V is TRBV6-1; 7 bases are shared with TRBD1. The CDR3 is 14 amino acids. Unmatched junction bases numbered 7, after V lost 5 bases and J lost 4 bases. Germline V gives CDR1 MNHNS, CDR2 SASEGT. The CDR3 reads CASSSRGVIYGYTF. CDR3 sequence (DNA): TGTGCCAGCAGTTCCAGGGGGGTGATCTATGGCTACACCTTC.

The chain has TRBV5-5 and TRBJ2-1, with 8 bases identical to TRBD2. The V segment lost 4 bases and the J segment 9 bases; nucleotides outside the gene matches: 15. Germline-derived CDR1 and CDR2 are SGHKS and YYEKEE (reference sequence). This CDR3 contains 16 residues. CDR3 amino acids: CASSLRTSSDAAEQFF. The CDR3 DNA is TGTGCCAGCAGCCTGAGGACTAGCTCGGATGCGGCTGAGCAGTTCTTC.

The chain couples TRBV10-1 to TRBJ2-3, with 12 bases identical to TRBD2. Germline trimming cut 6 bases from V and 4 bases from J; bases unmatched to any gene: 8. This CDR3 is 16 amino acids long. The V gene's germline CDR1 is WNHNN and CDR2 SYGVQD (reference sequence). Here the CDR3 reads CASSLTSGSIADTQYF. DNA for the CDR3: TGCGCCAGCAGCCTGACTAGCGGGAGTATAGCAGATACGCAGTATTTT.

This clone has only a few counts. V gene TRBV25-1 combines with J gene TRBJ2-1; 8 positions agree with TRBD2. V trimming: 5 bases; J trimming: 12 bases; junction bases outside the gene matches: 15. The CDR3 length is 15 residues. The germline V gene encodes CDR1 MGHDK and CDR2 SYGVNS. The CDR3 DNA reads TGTGCCAGCAGTTTTACTAGCGGACAGCTCGGCGGGCAGTTCTTC. The encoded protein is CASSFTSGQLGGQFF.

This clone was seen more than once but under ten times. The rearrangement links TRBV4-1 to TRBJ2-1; 12 nucleotides agree with TRBD2. J was trimmed by 4 bases and V by 4 bases; bases with no gene match: 8. The CDR3 has 17 residues. Per germline, CDR1 MGHRA and CDR2 YSYEKL. CDR3 protein: CASSRRTSGADYNEQFF. The CDR3 nucleotides are TGCGCCAGCAGCCGTAGGACTAGCGGGGCAGATTACAATGAGCAGTTCTTC.

This chain uses TRBV2 with TRBJ2-3; no clear D gene. The CDR3 runs 13 residues. V was clipped by 6 bases and J by 2 bases, with 9 bases between them. Germline-derived CDR1 and CDR2 are SNHLY and FYNNEI. CDR3 in amino acids: CASSPGDTDTQYF. As DNA, the CDR3 is TGTGCCAGCAGCCCGGGTGACACAGATACGCAGTATTTT.

The V call is TRBV11-2, the J call TRBJ2-1; 10 bases are shared with TRBD2. This CDR3 comprises 16 residues. The germline CDR1 and CDR2 sequences are SGHAT and FQNNGV. V was clipped by 4 bases and J by 5 bases; unmatched bases: 8. The CDR3 bases are TGTGCCAGCAGCTACGGACTAGCGGCAAGAAACAATGAGCAGTTCTTC. This sequence encodes CASSYGLAARNNEQFF.

This chain joins TRBV11-3 and TRBJ2-3; weak D call: TRBD1 (6 bases). CDR1 and CDR2 (germline): SGHNT, YENEEA. V lost 4 bases, J lost 2 bases, and 16 bases lay in between. This CDR3 spans 16 amino acids. Written as DNA, the CDR3 is TGTGCCAGCAGCTCCGGGACACACGAATACACAGATACGCAGTATTTT. Amino acid sequence: CASSSGTHEYTDTQYF. Using reference TRBV11-3 and TRBJ2-3 for the parts outside the CDR3, the full variable domain is EAGVVQSPRYKIIEKKQPVAFWCNPISGHNTLYWYLQNLGQGPELLIRYENEEAVDDSQLPKDRFSAERLKGVDSTLKIQPAELGDSAVYLCASSSGTHEYTDTQYFGPGTRLTVL.

The V gene is TRBV4-2, the J gene TRBJ2-1, with 10 bases that match TRBD2. Trimming cost V 3 bases and J 2 bases; bases outside gene matches: 4. Per germline, CDR1 LGHNA and CDR2 YNFKEQ. This CDR3 region has 16 residues. Here the CDR3 DNA reads TGTGCCAGCAGCCACTTGGGGACTAGCGCCTACAATGAGCAGTTCTTC. It translates to CASSHLGTSAYNEQFF.

The V and J genes are TRBV5-6 and TRBJ1-4, with D unresolved. The germline gives CDR1 SGHDT, CDR2 YYEEEE. The length of the CDR3 is 14 residues. V was shortened by 0 bases and J by 3 bases, with 6 bases between the two germline ends. The CDR3 sequence is CASSLASPNEKLFF. CDR3 sequence (DNA): TGTGCCAGCAGCTTGGCGTCTCCTAATGAAAAACTGTTTTTT.

This chain connects TRBV5-1 to TRBJ1-3; D is uncertain. Germline CDR1 reads SGHRS; CDR2 reads YFSETQ. V was trimmed by 0 bases and J by 0 bases, leaving 7 bases between them. CDR3 size: 15 residues. DNA for the CDR3: TGCGCCAGCAGCTTGGGAACAGTCTCTGGAAACACCATATATTTT. Translation: CASSLGTVSGNTIYF.

This clone was counted only a few times. J is TRBJ2-5 and V is TRBV4-2, with D maybe TRBD1 (5 bases). V lost 2 bases and J 3 bases, leaving 10 bases between the germline ends. The CDR3 has 14 amino acids. Germline values: CDR1 LGHNA, CDR2 YNFKEQ. The CDR3 DNA reads as TGTGCCAGCAGCCAATGGGGCCCCAAAGAGACCCAGTACTTC. Protein product: CASSQWGPKETQYF.

The chain is built from TRBV5-5 and TRBJ2-3, with 10 bases lining up with TRBD2. In germline, CDR1 is SGHKS, CDR2 YYEKEE (reference sequence). With V trimmed by 2 bases and J by 0 bases, 3 bases remained unmatched. The CDR3 length is 16 residues. The chain's CDR3 is CASSFGLAASTDTQYF. CDR3 bases: TGTGCCAGCAGCTTCGGACTAGCGGCTAGCACAGATACGCAGTATTTT.

The chain joins TRBV25-1 to TRBJ2-2, with D perhaps matching TRBD2 (5 bases). V was trimmed by 1 base and J by 3 bases, leaving 12 bases between them. The germline CDR1 and CDR2 sequences are MGHDK and SYGVNS. The CDR3 runs 16 residues. The CDR3 bases are TGTGCCAGCAGTGAATGGAGCGGCGCGGACACCGGGGAGCTGTTTTTT. Encoded protein: CASSEWSGADTGELFF.

This clone came up once. As DNA, the CDR3 is TGTGCCAGCAGCCCACGGGAGACCAAAAACATTCAGTACTTC. Its protein product is CASSPRETKNIQYF. The chain carries TRBV7-9 and TRBJ2-4; D is perhaps TRBD2 (6 bases). CDR1 is SEHNR, CDR2 FQNEAQ, per germline (reference sequence). V was shortened by 5 bases and J by 2 bases, with 10 bases between the two germline ends. CDR3 length: 14 residues.

The chain has TRBV5-1 and TRBJ2-3, with 11 bases aligning to TRBD2. Trimming removed 5 bases from V and 1 base from J; junction bases left unmatched: 6. CDR3 length: 16 amino acids. CDR1 and CDR2 from the germline V gene are SGHRS and YFSETQ. This CDR3 reads CASRKIAGGGTDTQYF. The CDR3 DNA reads TGCGCCAGCAGGAAAATAGCGGGAGGGGGCACAGATACGCAGTATTTT.

The rearrangement links TRBV5-6 to TRBJ2-7; TRBD2 aligns across 9 bases. V shed 4 bases and J 2 bases; nucleotides not matched to a gene: 10. The CDR3 totals 16 residues. Germline V lookup: CDR1 SGHDT, CDR2 YYEEEE. CDR3 residues: CASSPSQREVPYEQYF. The CDR3 nucleotides are TGTGCCAGCAGCCCCAGTCAGCGGGAGGTCCCCTACGAGCAGTACTTC.

This clone was observed a few times. This chain links TRBV2 with TRBJ1-1, with D uncertain. CDR3 length: 13 amino acids. Trimming removed 7 bases from V and 1 base from J, with 10 bases in between. CDR1 SNHLY and CDR2 FYNNEI come from the germline V gene. Here the CDR3 reads CASNTRPNTEAFF. The CDR3, as DNA: TGTGCCAGCAATACACGTCCGAACACTGAAGCTTTCTTT.

The chain joins TRBV27 to TRBJ2-7, with a possible D match to TRBD2 (6 bases). The CDR3 contains 16 residues. The germline V gene encodes CDR1 MNHEY and CDR2 SMNVEV (reference sequence). V lost 5 bases and J 3 bases, leaving 20 bases between the germline ends. CDR3 coding DNA: TGTGCCAGCAGTCCAACCTCCGGGGACTTAAGCTACGAGCAGTACTTC. Its protein is CASSPTSGDLSYEQYF.

The chain joins TRBV7-2 to TRBJ2-7; no definite D call. The CDR3 has 12 residues. Per the germline V gene, CDR1 is SGHTA and CDR2 is FQGNSA. V was cut by 6 bases and J by 3 bases, with 9 bases left in between. The CDR3 nucleotides are TGTGCCAGCAGTTCAGTATACTACGAGCAGTACTTC. Translating gives CASSSVYYEQYF.

The rearrangement links TRBV7-2 to TRBJ1-5; 9 bases line up with TRBD1. This CDR3 comprises 16 residues. With 2 bases clipped from V and 7 bases from J, the junction kept 9 bases outside the gene matches. Germline CDR1 reads SGHTA; CDR2 reads FQGNSA. The CDR3 loop reads CASSLSGTGKAQPQHF. Here the CDR3 DNA reads TGTGCCAGCAGCTTATCCGGGACAGGGAAAGCCCAGCCCCAGCATTTT. Variable domain in full (rest from reference TRBV7-2 and TRBJ1-5): GAGVSQSPSNKVTEKGKDVELRCDPISGHTALYWYRQSLGQGLEFLIYFQGNSAPDKSGLPSDRFSAERTGGSVSTLTIQRTQQEDSAVYLCASSLSGTGKAQPQHFGDGTRLSIL.

V is TRBV4-3 and J is TRBJ2-5; 10 bases agree with TRBD2. Germline V gene sequence: CDR1 LGHNA, CDR2 YSLEER. The V gene end was trimmed by 3 bases and the J gene end by 5 bases; junction bases not matched to a gene: 6. This CDR3 has 15 residues. As DNA, the CDR3 is TGCGCCAGCAGCCAGTCGCTAGCGGGAGTGGAGACCCAGTACTTC. It is translated as CASSQSLAGVETQYF.

This chain joins TRBV6-5 and TRBJ1-1; maybe TRBD1 (5 bases). V lost 6 bases, J lost 3 bases, and 11 bases lay in between. Per the germline V gene, CDR1 is MNHEY and CDR2 is SVGAGI. The CDR3 is made up of 13 amino acids. The CDR3 sequence is CASRNGGDTEAFF. CDR3 nucleotides: TGTGCCAGCAGAAATGGGGGGGACACTGAAGCTTTCTTT.

The J gene is TRBJ2-5, the V gene TRBV7-2; 15 bases match TRBD2. V was pared by 3 bases and J by 5 bases, with 4 bases of the junction left unmatched. CDR1 SGHTA and CDR2 FQGNSA come from the germline V gene. The CDR3 extends over 16 amino acids. CDR3 loop: CASSFSGTSGRETQYF. DNA of the CDR3: TGTGCCAGCAGCTTTTCCGGGACTAGCGGGAGGGAGACCCAGTACTTC. Full variable domain (rest looked up from reference TRBV7-2 and TRBJ2-5): GAGVSQSPSNKVTEKGKDVELRCDPISGHTALYWYRQSLGQGLEFLIYFQGNSAPDKSGLPSDRFSAERTGGSVSTLTIQRTQQEDSAVYLCASSFSGTSGRETQYFGPGTRLLVL.

The chain has TRBV29-1 and TRBJ1-1; TRBD1 might be the D (5 bases). V shed 0 bases and J shed 0 bases, with 17 bases lying between them. This CDR3 comprises 17 residues. Germline assignment: CDR1 SQVTM and CDR2 ANQGSEA. The CDR3 is CSVEEQRGDLMNTEAFF. Written as DNA, the CDR3 is TGCAGCGTTGAAGAGCAACGGGGGGATCTCATGAACACTGAAGCTTTCTTT.